This TCR beta chain was recorded in a study of beta chain features in type 1 diabetes. In the study overall: Analysis included 100 million to 110 million sorted cells drawn from all samples.

Study-level findings and limits: Moderate but significant shortening of TCRB CDR3s was recorded in all four CD4+ subsets from Type 1 diabetes patients.

V was pared by 0 bases and J by 5 bases, with 20 bases between. The length of the CDR3 is 17 residues. Per the germline V gene, CDR1 is SGDLS and CDR2 is YYNGEE. Donors contributed one heparinised blood draw apiece, averaging about 120 mL. The isolated RNA, all of it, was reverse transcribed, so expressed TCRB transcripts were what got sequenced. Here immunoSEQ multiplex PCR was the method, and the copy in TCRdb shows in-frame clones only, minus some. This table has 350,000 to 400,000 clones, around 12% appearing once. With regard to this clone: What it binds is unknown.

The origin of this receptor is a woman under 30 with type 1 diabetes. Sequencing was performed on naive CD4+ T cells from blood. This chain connects TRBV9 to TRBJ2-5; TRBD2 might be the D (5 bases). CDR3 in amino acids: CASSVGEWENGVETQYF. DNA for the CDR3: TGTGCCAGCAGCGTAGGTGAATGGGAGAACGGGGTGGAGACCCAGTACTTC.